A single sample gave rise to the 18 T cell receptor beta chains below, sequenced in a study of identical twins. MiXCR, run by TCRdb on the 5' RACE reads, gives a single entry per CDR3 protein. Among more than 400,000 distinct CDR3 sequences listed, about 16% were seen once. These data also featured in a second study, about yellow fever vaccine responses in identical twins.

The source material was CD4+ T cells sorted from blood. The receptors here all came from a young woman in good health.

This clonotype was seen a handful of times. The CDR3 DNA reads as TGCGCCAGCAGCCAAGAGGATGGCTACACCTTC. Its translation: CASSQEDGYTF. V usage is TRBV4-1 and J usage is TRBJ1-2; D is ambiguous. The CDR3 covers 11 residues. CDR1 MGHRA and CDR2 YSYEKL come from the germline V gene. The V and J ends lost 0 bases and 6 bases respectively, with 2 bases between them.

In this sample, this clonotype turned up a few times. The CDR3 coding sequence is TGTGCCAGCAGCTTGGCAGGGTTTATGAACACTGAAGCTTTCTTT. Amino acids: CASSLAGFMNTEAFF. This rearrangement joins TRBV7-9 to TRBJ1-1, with D perhaps TRBD1 (5 bases). Trimming took off 3 bases at V and 0 bases at J, with 11 bases between the two ends. The CDR3 spans 15 residues. Germline V gene sequence: CDR1 SEHNR, CDR2 FQNEAQ (reference sequence).

The chain has TRBV12-3 or TRBV12-4 and TRBJ2-5; 9 nucleotides agree with TRBD1. This CDR3 is built from 14 residues. V shed 6 bases, J shed 7 bases, and the junction held 9 bases outside the gene matches. This chain's CDR3 is CASSSGGQGGTQYF. The CDR3 DNA follows: TGTGCCAGCAGCTCGGGGGGACAGGGTGGGACCCAGTACTTC.

CDR3 DNA sequence: TGCAGTGCTACCGACCGACCCTACGAGCAGTACTTC. It translates to CSATDRPYEQYF. The chain employs TRBV20-1 and TRBJ2-7; D ambiguous. This CDR3 spans 12 amino acids. Germline CDR1 is DFQATT and CDR2 is SNEGSKA (reference sequence). V lost 4 bases and J 2 bases, leaving 9 bases between the germline ends.

This clonotype was seen only a few times. V gene TRBV5-8 combines with J gene TRBJ2-2; D may be TRBD1 or TRBD2 (5 bases each). The CDR3 sequence is 11 residues long. V lost 7 bases and J lost 7, with 8 bases in between. The V gene's germline CDR1 is SGHTS and CDR2 YDEGEE. CDR3 DNA: TGTGCCAGCGTGAGGGGCGGGGAGCTGTTTTTT. Its protein is CASVRGGELFF.

This sequence joins TRBV10-2 and TRBJ2-1, with 9 bases that match TRBD2. Trimming took 1 base from V and 4 from J; bases not matched to a gene: 8. This CDR3 has 17 amino acids. Germline CDR1 and CDR2: WSHSY and SAAADI. CDR3 region: CASSEYGAGGPYNEQFF. The CDR3 region has the DNA TGCGCCAGCAGTGAGTACGGCGCGGGGGGGCCTTACAATGAGCAGTTCTTC.

This clonotype was recorded a few times. V usage is TRBV7-6 and J usage is TRBJ2-1; TRBD2 matches at 10 bases. The CDR3 is made up of 15 amino acids. Germline CDR1 reads SGHVS; CDR2 reads FNYEAQ. The V segment lost 1 base and the J segment 8 bases; nucleotides outside the gene matches: 5. This CDR3 is CASSLVAGGFDEQFF. Written as DNA, the CDR3 is TGTGCCAGCAGCTTAGTAGCGGGGGGTTTCGATGAGCAGTTCTTC.

The chain is built from TRBV28 and TRBJ2-6; 10 nucleotides line up with TRBD1. V lost 2 bases, J lost 0 bases, and 13 bases stayed unmatched. The CDR3 contains 21 residues. Per the germline V gene, CDR1 is MDHEN and CDR2 is SYDVKM. CDR3 residues: CASSLGRRAGTGVSGANVLTF. In DNA form, the CDR3 reads TGTGCCAGCAGTTTAGGTCGCCGAGCCGGGACAGGGGTCTCTGGGGCCAACGTCCTGACTTTC.

This clonotype was recorded at least ten times. This chain uses TRBV5-1 with TRBJ1-1; D uncertain. CDR3 length: 13 amino acids. Deletions cut 4 bases from V and 1 base from J, with 8 bases between. Germline V gene lookup returns CDR1 SGHRS and CDR2 YFSETQ. The CDR3 DNA reads TGCGCCAGCAGCAACGGCGGGAACACTGAAGCTTTCTTT. Protein: CASSNGGNTEAFF. Based on the CDR3 plus reference TRBV5-1 and TRBJ1-1, the full variable domain is KAGVTQTPRYLIKTRGQQVTLSCSPISGHRSVSWYQQTPGQGLQFLFEYFSETQRNKGNFPGRFSGRQFSNSRSEMNVSTLELGDSALYLCASSNGGNTEAFFGQGTRLTVV.

This clonotype has only a few counts. The V gene is TRBV29-1, the J gene TRBJ1-1, with D hard to call. Trimming took 5 bases from V and 4 from J, leaving 8 bases between them. Germline loops: CDR1 SQVTM, CDR2 ANQGSEA. This CDR3 contains 11 residues. CDR3 DNA: TGCAGCGTTTCAGGACTCACTGAAGCTTTCTTT. This codes for CSVSGLTEAFF.

The chain carries TRBV12-3 or TRBV12-4 and TRBJ2-7; 13 bases agree with TRBD2. The CDR3 covers 16 residues. The ends lost 5 bases at V and 2 bases at J; junction bases unmatched: 6. CDR3: CASSPPGLAGAYEQYF. DNA for the CDR3: TGTGCCAGCAGTCCGCCAGGACTAGCGGGGGCCTACGAGCAGTACTTC.

The rearrangement uses TRBV20-1 and TRBJ2-1; D gene unclear. Germline CDR1 and CDR2: DFQATT and SNEGSKA (reference sequence). V gave up 0 bases and J gave up 7 bases, with 13 bases separating them. This CDR3 has 14 amino acids. CDR3 in amino acids: CSARDSLPPNEQFF. The CDR3 region has the DNA TGCAGTGCTAGAGATAGCCTCCCACCTAATGAGCAGTTCTTC.

This clonotype was seen a handful of times. The chain couples TRBV14 to TRBJ2-2; D is unclear. The germline V and J ends were trimmed by 3 bases and 6 bases, with 20 bases remaining between them. Germline V gene data show CDR1 as SGHDN and CDR2 as FVKESK. The CDR3 covers 17 residues. The CDR3 here is CASSQGKRRYESGELFF. CDR3 in DNA: TGTGCCAGCAGCCAGGGTAAACGGCGGTACGAGTCCGGGGAGCTGTTTTTT.

This clonotype was seen more than once but under ten times. The chain carries TRBV20-1 and TRBJ1-2, with D tentatively TRBD1 (5 bases). Germline V gene lookup returns CDR1 DFQATT and CDR2 SNEGSKA (reference sequence). This CDR3 has 14 amino acids. With 6 bases removed from V and 2 bases from J, the gap between germline ends came to 16 bases. The CDR3 DNA sequence: TGCAGTGCGGACAATGGTGGGGGGAACTATGGCTACACCTTC. Its translation is CSADNGGGNYGYTF.

V gene TRBV29-1 combines with J gene TRBJ2-5, with TRBD1 identical over 9 bases. Trimming cost V 6 bases and J 4 bases; bases outside gene matches: 12. CDR1 is SQVTM, CDR2 ANQGSEA, per germline. The CDR3 length is 15 residues. The CDR3 bases are TGCAGCGTGACCCGGGACAGGGTTTTGTTAGAGACCCAGTACTTC. Its protein is CSVTRDRVLLETQYF.

This clonotype was seen a few times. The chain joins TRBV28 to TRBJ1-1; no clear D. From germline, CDR1 is MDHEN and CDR2 SYDVKM. There are 14 residues in the CDR3. V lost 8 bases and J lost 0, with 13 bases in between. The CDR3 nucleotides read TGTGCCAGCCTTCCAGGAACCTTGAACACTGAAGCTTTCTTT. Amino acids: CASLPGTLNTEAFF.

The CDR3 bases are TGCAGTGCCAGCCATGGGGGAAGGGACACTGAAGCTTTCTTT. Amino acids: CSASHGGRDTEAFF. V usage is TRBV20-1 and J usage is TRBJ1-1, with D maybe TRBD1 (5 bases). CDR3 length: 14 amino acids. In germline, CDR1 is DFQATT, CDR2 SNEGSKA (reference sequence). Trimming took off 6 bases at V and 3 bases at J, with 17 bases between the two ends.

In this sample, this clonotype turned up many times. This chain uses TRBV28 with TRBJ2-4; 7 bases agree with TRBD2. The CDR3 runs 15 residues. Germline V gene lookup returns CDR1 MDHEN and CDR2 SYDVKM. V lost 7 bases to trimming and J lost 3 bases; unmatched junction nucleotides: 9. As DNA, the CDR3 is TGTGCCAGCATGACCGCTTCGGGGGGCAAAAACATTCAGTACTTC. Translation: CASMTASGGKNIQYF. Supplemented by reference TRBV28 and TRBJ2-4, the full variable domain reads DVKVTQSSRYLVKRTGEKVFLECVQDMDHENMFWYRQDPGLGLRLIYFSYDVKMKEKGDIPEGYSVSREKKERFSLILESASTNQTSMYLCASMTASGGKNIQYFGAGTRLSVL.